This note documents a single T cell receptor (beta chain) sequence. The authors reverse transcribed all of the isolated RNA, so sequencing captured expressed TCRB transcripts. TCRdb's copy holds only in-frame clones and misses some; the assay was immunoSEQ multiplex PCR. The table lists under 800,000 clones, about a sixth of them singletons. The V and J ends lost 2 bases and 3 bases respectively, with 10 bases between them. CDR3 size: 15 residues. The germline CDR1 and CDR2 sequences are LGHNA and YSLEER. This sample stems from a study of beta chain features in type 1 diabetes. Overall study: Sorted cells from all samples, numbering some 99,000,000, were examined.

The purity of all sorted populations exceeded 98%. Source material: naive CD4+ T cells from blood. The chain uses TRBV4-3 and TRBJ2-2; D is unclear. This clonotype was sampled from a young man in good health. The CDR3 region has the DNA TGCGCCAGCAGCCAAAGAGCGACCTACACCGGGGAGCTGTTTTTT. This encodes CASSQRATYTGELFF.